This entry is about one T cell receptor beta chain. This clone was counted many times. Its target antigen remains unknown. No quality values exist for individual bases; no much larger clone is one base distant. Whole blood was collected in K2EDTA tubes by collaborating institutions according to the institutions' own protocols. For TCRbeta analysis, collaborators shipped samples as frozen whole blood, isolated PBMCs, or DNA extracted from either of those sample types. CDR1 and CDR2, looked up from the germline V gene, are MDHEN and SYDVKM. Taken from cysteine to phenylalanine, the CDR3 has 13 residues. CDR3 DNA only is kept here, 39 bases in frame from base 1. V loses 6 bases, J loses 3 bases, and the germline ends lie 8 bases apart. TCRbeta CDR3 regions were amplified from genomic DNA using the immunoSEQ Assay, a bias-controlled multiplex PCR. Turning to the authors' computational methods: Within the assay, amplification of reference gene primers was used to estimate how many nucleated cells each sample contained. To quantify the absolute abundance of each unique TCRbeta CDR3 rearrangement, sequence reads were collapsed and filtered. For each sample, productive Simpson clonality was calculated as the square root of Simpson's diversity index across productive rearrangements. The table was pulled from immuneACCESS by TCRdb, which kept in-frame rearrangements only. Such tables lose some clones; where checked, under half of the loss comes from unresolved V genes, and the rest has no known cause. V and J calls and clone size follow that table, whereas D and trimming were derived from the DNA. This sample has roughly 160,000 clones in its table, and over 65% of those were observed once. Jointly, the top ten make up less than 3% of the sample.

The data are from a study of blood T cell repertoires in COVID-19 (dated by TCRdb to 2019 to 2021). Notes on the research overall: Collaborator samples came from the United States, Italy and Spain and covered acute and convalescent phases of COVID-19. HLA class I and class II types, where available, came from metadata supplied by the sample provider rather than from assay-based typing. Deeply sampled blood TCRbeta repertoires from subjects exposed to, actively infected with, or recovered from COVID-19 were included in the dataset. Samples were obtained from the ongoing ImmuneRACE study (first 160 participants) and from 950 to 1,500 subjects provided by 6 global collaborators. The prospective study material was composed of cDNA or gDNA derived from T cells, B-cell-depleted T cells, or PBMCs. The repertoires were released in a freely available public database intended as a resource for research on the immune response to SARS-CoV-2. Sample metadata almost always included a de-identified subject ID, COVID-19 status, age in years and sex.

Broad study findings and their caveats: Clinical and demographic metadata were provided uncurated, with the amount varying by source and participant.

The rearranged chain carries TRBV28 and TRBJ1-4, with an unclear D gene assignment. Sequencing was performed on peripheral blood. The source of this sequence is a woman of 80 years or more with acute or convalescent COVID-19. The sequence in DNA is TGTGCCAGCAGAATCGGGTCTAATGAAAAACTGTTTTTT. It translates to CASRIGSNEKLFF.